This T cell receptor (beta chain) was identified in a study of breast tumors, draining lymph nodes, adjacent tissues. The CDR3 is 14 amino acids. Germline CDR1 and CDR2: DFQATT and SNEGSKA (reference sequence). The V end lost 1 base, the J end lost 4 bases, and 13 bases lay between the germline ends. There are many counts of this clonotype. Breast cancer patients provided tissue from their axillary draining lymph nodes. One entry per CDR3 protein results from TCRdb running MiXCR on the multiplex PCR reads. Of about 230,000 distinct CDR3 sequences in the sample, less than 40% are singletons; the top ten hold approximately 1.5%.

This clonotype was obtained from a female donor with breast cancer. Some clones in this sample may be carry-over from other donors' samples. The material sequenced was axillary lymph node tissue. J is TRBJ1-2 and V is TRBV20-1; D is undetermined. CDR3 DNA: TGCAGTGCTAGAGTGTCCCCAAAGGGCTATGGCTACACCTTC. Protein: CSARVSPKGYGYTF.